This T cell receptor (beta chain) stems from a study of blood T cell repertoires in COVID-19. At the level of the study: T cells, B-cell-depleted T cells, or PBMCs supplied cDNA or gDNA.

Germline values: CDR1 SGHNT, CDR2 YENEEA. V lost 5 bases, J lost 5 bases, and 12 bases lay in between. The CDR3 covers 13 residues. The authors' processing: Amplification of reference gene primers provided the estimated nucleated cell counts. TCRdb's table, derived via immunoSEQ multiplex PCR, lists solely in-frame clones and lacks some. Clone size and the V and J calls come from that table; the DNA yielded D and trimming. Of 130,000 to 150,000 clones detected, about 77% appear once; the ten largest clones hold about 3.9%. The chain couples TRBV11-3 to TRBJ2-5; D perhaps matches TRBD1 (5 bases). Sequenced input: peripheral blood. The clonotype was recovered from a man aged 60-69 years with acute or convalescent COVID-19. The CDR3 coding sequence is TGTGCCAGCAGCCCAGGGCACTGGGAGACCCAGTACTTC. It codes for CASSPGHWETQYF.